The 16 T cell receptor beta chains below come from one sample, sequenced in a study of T cells in Graves' hyperthyroidism and ophthalmopathy. From RNA transcripts, TCR beta CDR3 regions were amplified. Primed by the HTBI set, a first-round RT-PCR was run on the TCR CDR3. TCRdb called the multiplex PCR reads again in MiXCR, with one record for every CDR3 protein. This sample has a few hundred thousand distinct CDR3 sequences; 16% occur once, and the top ten carry 2.5% to 4%. The sequenced sample was blood. These receptors all come from a woman aged 40 to 50 with Graves' ophthalmopathy.

This clonotype was detected ten times or more. The chain uses TRBV28 and TRBJ2-6; 10 nucleotides align to TRBD1. The CDR3 is 19 amino acids. The V gene's germline CDR1 is MDHEN and CDR2 SYDVKM. J lost 6 bases, V lost 2 bases, and 13 bases had no gene match. The CDR3 loop reads CASSLPPGQGPVEANVLTF. CDR3 coding DNA: TGTGCCAGCAGTTTACCACCGGGACAGGGGCCCGTGGAGGCCAACGTCCTGACTTTC.

This clonotype was counted at least ten times. The chain has TRBV13 and TRBJ2-1, with D tentatively TRBD2 (6 bases). With 5 bases removed from V and 9 bases from J, the gap between germline ends came to 17 bases. There are 14 residues in the CDR3. The germline V gene encodes CDR1 PRHDT and CDR2 FYEKMQ (reference sequence). CDR3 sequence (DNA): TGTGCCAGCAGCGCGACCACGACTAGAAGTGAGCAGTTCTTC. Protein: CASSATTTRSEQFF.

This chain joins TRBV19 and TRBJ1-5; 7 bases map to TRBD1. CDR3 size: 14 residues. The germline V gene encodes CDR1 LNHDA and CDR2 SQIVND (reference sequence). J was trimmed by 4 bases and V by 4 bases; bases with no gene match: 4. CDR3 DNA sequence: TGTGCCAGTAGTAGGGACAGTTTAAATCAGCCCCAGCATTTT. Protein sequence: CASSRDSLNQPQHF.

This clonotype was observed many times. The chain links TRBV3-1 to TRBJ2-5, with D hard to call. V lost 4 bases and J 9 bases, leaving 12 bases between the germline ends. The CDR3 extends over 12 amino acids. Germline V lookup: CDR1 LGHDT, CDR2 YNNKEL (reference sequence). The CDR3 sequence: CASSPERRAQYF. The CDR3 region has the DNA TGTGCCAGCAGCCCGGAACGACGGGCCCAGTACTTC.

This clonotype was seen at least ten times. This rearrangement joins TRBV11-2 to TRBJ2-5; 14 bases map to TRBD2. Germline assignment: CDR1 SGHAT and CDR2 FQNNGV. V dropped 1 base and J dropped 2; count of bases not matched to a gene: 3. The CDR3 has 17 amino acids. The CDR3 sequence: CASSLVRLAGGQETQYF. In DNA form, the CDR3 reads TGTGCCAGCAGCTTAGTCCGACTAGCGGGGGGGCAAGAGACCCAGTACTTC. The whole variable domain, remainder taken from reference TRBV11-2 and TRBJ2-5, is EAGVAQSPRYKIIEKRQSVAFWCNPISGHATLYWYQQILGQGPKLLIQFQNNGVVDDSQLPKDRFSAERLKGVDSTLKIQPAKLEDSAVYLCASSLVRLAGGQETQYFGPGTRLLVL.

This clonotype was recorded at least ten times. The chain links TRBV7-9 to TRBJ2-1; 10 bases are shared with TRBD2. V shed 2 bases and J 3 bases; nucleotides not matched to a gene: 4. This CDR3 has 16 amino acids. The germline V gene encodes CDR1 SEHNR and CDR2 FQNEAQ (reference sequence). The chain's CDR3 is CASSLLSSGGYNEQFF. CDR3 bases: TGTGCCAGCAGCTTATTATCTAGCGGGGGCTACAATGAGCAGTTCTTC.

In its sample, this clonotype was seen many times. The V call is TRBV10-2, the J call TRBJ2-7; D possibly corresponds to TRBD1 (5 bases). CDR1 is WSHSY and CDR2 is SAAADI in the germline V gene. CDR3 length equals 15 residues. V shed 7 bases and J shed 1 base, with 17 bases lying between them. The CDR3 DNA reads TGCGCCAGCACTCTCGCCCAGGGTGGATCCTACGAGCAGTACTTC. This codes for CASTLAQGGSYEQYF.

The chain has TRBV20-1 and TRBJ1-2; D gene ambiguous. The CDR3 totals 15 residues. Trimming left V 0 bases short and J 4 bases short, with 15 bases between. Germline-derived CDR1 and CDR2 are DFQATT and SNEGSKA (reference sequence). The CDR3 DNA reads as TGCAGTGCTAGAGATCCGGGAACCGGAGTCTATGGCTACACCTTC. Residues: CSARDPGTGVYGYTF.

The chain combines TRBV29-1 with TRBJ2-1; D call uncertain. Between the trimmed V and J ends, which lost 7 bases and 2 bases, there was a span of 12 bases. Germline V gene sequence: CDR1 SQVTM, CDR2 ANQGSEA. The CDR3 has 13 amino acids. CDR3 nucleotides: TGCAGCGCCTGGACCTTTACCTACAATGAGCAGTTCTTC. Amino acid sequence: CSAWTFTYNEQFF.

The rearrangement links TRBV20-1 to TRBJ2-3; 12 nucleotides align to TRBD2. With 1 base clipped from V and 3 bases from J, the junction kept 8 bases outside the gene matches. From germline, CDR1 is DFQATT and CDR2 SNEGSKA (reference sequence). This CDR3 has 17 residues. In DNA, the CDR3 is TGCAGTGCTAGAGTGGGGCTAGCGGGAGGGCGGACAGATACGCAGTATTTT. Encoded protein: CSARVGLAGGRTDTQYF.

V usage is TRBV4-1 and J usage is TRBJ1-1; 8 bases line up with TRBD1. CDR1 is MGHRA and CDR2 is YSYEKL in the germline V gene. There are 15 residues in the CDR3. The J segment lost 6 bases and the V segment lost 4 bases, leaving 10 bases of the junction unmatched. The CDR3 reads CASSPTGQADAEAFF. CDR3 bases: TGCGCCAGCAGCCCGACGGGACAGGCGGACGCTGAAGCTTTCTTT.

To note about this clonotype: Germline and junction disagree at one end, which may indicate a read error. The chain carries TRBV6-2 or TRBV6-3 and TRBJ1-3; 7 positions agree with TRBD1. From germline, CDR1 is MNHEY and CDR2 SVGEGT. The CDR3 is 18 residues long. The CDR3 loop is CTSRTPGQPTLSGNTIYF. CDR3 DNA sequence: TGTACCAGCAGGACCCCGGGACAGCCTACGCTCTCTGGAAACACCATATATTTT.

This clonotype was seen ten or more times. The rearrangement links TRBV12-3 or TRBV12-4 to TRBJ2-1; 8 positions agree with TRBD2. After removal of 7 bases from V and 8 bases from J, the junction contained 19 bases not matched to a gene. This CDR3 is built from 17 residues. DNA of the CDR3: TGTGCCAGCATTCACGGCCCAGGGAGCGGGGGTGGAGATGAGCAGTTCTTC. It specifies CASIHGPGSGGGDEQFF.

This clonotype came up a few times. The chain recombines TRBV18 with TRBJ2-7, with TRBD2 identical over 8 bases. The germline gives CDR1 KGHSH, CDR2 LQKENI. The CDR3 consists of 18 residues. V trimming: 3 bases; J trimming: 1 base; junction bases outside the gene matches: 14. The CDR3 loop is CASSPKNRRTSPSYEQYF. The CDR3 nucleotides read TGTGCCAGCTCACCCAAGAATAGAAGGACTAGCCCGTCCTACGAGCAGTACTTC.

The table lists this clonotype with many counts. The chain couples TRBV28 to TRBJ1-2; D is undetermined. CDR1 is MDHEN and CDR2 is SYDVKM in the germline V gene. Trimming stripped 7 bases from V and 2 bases from J, with 17 bases between. The CDR3 is 15 amino acids. CDR3 sequence (DNA): TGTGCCAGCAACATCCGAGATGCAGCCAACTATGGCTACACCTTC. This gives the protein CASNIRDAANYGYTF.

This sequence joins TRBV6-2 or TRBV6-3 and TRBJ1-2, with D possibly TRBD1 on 6 matching bases. Germline V gene data show CDR1 as MNHEY and CDR2 as SVGEGT. This CDR3 region has 14 residues. Trimming left V 0 bases short and J 8 bases short, with 13 bases between. CDR3 sequence reads: CASSYSRQVSGYTF. CDR3 bases: TGTGCCAGCAGTTACTCGCGACAGGTCTCGGGCTACACCTTC.